This T cell receptor beta chain was retrieved from a study of identical twins. General observations from the study: There were fewer insertions in abundant cord blood beta clonotypes, but memory repertoires showed no such pattern.

This clonotype came up a few times. The antigen is undetermined. Via MiXCR, TCRdb re-called the 5' RACE reads, giving one row per CDR3 protein. Found here are hundreds of thousands of distinct CDR3 sequences, 24% of them singletons; the top ten hold about 2.9%. Between the trimmed V and J ends, which lost 0 bases and 0 bases, there was a span of 6 bases. The CDR3 covers 14 residues. Germline assignment: CDR1 SGHVS and CDR2 FQNEAQ. The sample also formed part of further work on T cells expressing NK-cell markers.

The sequence came from a young woman in good health. V usage is TRBV7-8 and J usage is TRBJ2-7; no clear D. What was sequenced was CD4+ T cells sorted from blood. CDR3 in amino acids: CASSLATYSYEQYF. CDR3 sequence (DNA): TGTGCCAGCAGCTTAGCTACTTACTCCTACGAGCAGTACTTC.